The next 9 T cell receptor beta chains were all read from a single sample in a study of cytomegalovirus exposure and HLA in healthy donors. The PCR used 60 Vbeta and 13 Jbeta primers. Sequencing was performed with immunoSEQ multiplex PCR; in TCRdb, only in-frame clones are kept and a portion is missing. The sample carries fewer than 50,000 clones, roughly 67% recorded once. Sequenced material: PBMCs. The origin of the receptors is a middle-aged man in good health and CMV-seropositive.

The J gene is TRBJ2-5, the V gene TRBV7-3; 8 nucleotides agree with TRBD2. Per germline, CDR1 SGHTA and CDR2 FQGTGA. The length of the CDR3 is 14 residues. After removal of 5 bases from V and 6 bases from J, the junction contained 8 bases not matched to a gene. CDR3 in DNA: TGTGCCAGCAGCCCCACGGGGGGGGCGCAGACCCAGTACTTC. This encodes CASSPTGGAQTQYF.

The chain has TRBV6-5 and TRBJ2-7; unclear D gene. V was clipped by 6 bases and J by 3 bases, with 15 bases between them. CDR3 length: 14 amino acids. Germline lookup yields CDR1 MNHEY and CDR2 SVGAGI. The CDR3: CASSYTLRDYEQYF. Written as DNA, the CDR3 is TGTGCCAGCAGCTATACCCTTCGAGACTACGAGCAGTACTTC.

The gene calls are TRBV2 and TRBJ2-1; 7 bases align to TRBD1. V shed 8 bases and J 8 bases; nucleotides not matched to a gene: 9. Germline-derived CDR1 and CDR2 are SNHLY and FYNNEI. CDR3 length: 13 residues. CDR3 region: CASWGRGRDEQFF. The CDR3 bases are TGTGCCAGCTGGGGCAGGGGGAGAGATGAGCAGTTCTTC.

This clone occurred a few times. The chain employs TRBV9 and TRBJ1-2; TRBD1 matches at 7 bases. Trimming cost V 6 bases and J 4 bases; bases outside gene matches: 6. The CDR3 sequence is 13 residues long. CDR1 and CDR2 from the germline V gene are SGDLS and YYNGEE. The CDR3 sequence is CASTNGQAYGYTF. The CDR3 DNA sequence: TGTGCCAGCACTAATGGACAGGCCTATGGCTACACCTTC.

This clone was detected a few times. The CDR3 DNA reads as TGTGCCAGCAGCTCCCAGACAGGGGGTTGGAACTATGGCTACACCTTC. Translation gives CASSSQTGGWNYGYTF. The chain employs TRBV11-2 and TRBJ1-2; 9 bases agree with TRBD1. Trimming took 4 bases from V and 2 from J; bases not matched to a gene: 8. Germline loops: CDR1 SGHAT, CDR2 FQNNGV. This CDR3 spans 16 amino acids.

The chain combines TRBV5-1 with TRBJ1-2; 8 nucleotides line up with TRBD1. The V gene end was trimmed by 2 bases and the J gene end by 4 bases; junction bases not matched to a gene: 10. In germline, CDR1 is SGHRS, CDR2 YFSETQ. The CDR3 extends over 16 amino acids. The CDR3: CASSFPPGQGTYGYTF. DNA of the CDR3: TGCGCCAGCAGCTTCCCCCCCGGACAGGGCACCTATGGCTACACCTTC.

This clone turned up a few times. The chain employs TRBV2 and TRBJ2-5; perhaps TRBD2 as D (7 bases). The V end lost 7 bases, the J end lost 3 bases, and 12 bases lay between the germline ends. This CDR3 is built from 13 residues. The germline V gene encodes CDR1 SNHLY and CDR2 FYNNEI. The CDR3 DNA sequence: TGTGCCAGCAAAGGGGGGGCTAAAGAGACCCAGTACTTC. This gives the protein CASKGGAKETQYF.

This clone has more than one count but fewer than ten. The CDR3 here is CASSSGAEKLFF. The CDR3 DNA reads TGTGCCAGCAGTTCAGGGGCTGAAAAACTGTTTTTT. The chain has TRBV28 and TRBJ1-4, with a weak D call TRBD1 (6 bases). CDR1 and CDR2 from the germline V gene are MDHEN and SYDVKM. The CDR3 totals 12 residues. V lost 4 bases to trimming and J lost 7 bases, with 7 bases between them.

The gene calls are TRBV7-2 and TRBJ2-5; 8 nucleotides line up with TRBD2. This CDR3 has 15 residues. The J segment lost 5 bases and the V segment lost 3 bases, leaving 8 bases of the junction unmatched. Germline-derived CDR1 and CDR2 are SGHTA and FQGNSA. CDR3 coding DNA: TGTGCCAGCAGCTTCTCCTCGGGGGGGCGGGAGACCCAGTACTTC. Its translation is CASSFSSGGRETQYF.